The 27 T cell receptor beta chains reported below all come from one sample, sequenced in a study of early T cells in non-severe SARS-CoV-2 infection. MiXCR, run by TCRdb on the 5' RACE reads, gives a single entry per CDR3 protein. The sample carries about 18,000 distinct CDR3 sequences, 4.5% to 6.5% recorded once. What was sequenced was whole blood. Source of these receptors: an adult who was a healthcare worker with PCR-confirmed SARS-CoV-2 infection or an uninfected control (not recorded which).

This clonotype has at least ten counts. The chain recombines TRBV10-3 with TRBJ2-7; no reliable D call. Trimming took 9 bases from V and 0 from J, leaving 12 bases between them. The CDR3 loop spans 13 amino acids. CDR1 is ENHRY, CDR2 SYGVKD, per germline. The CDR3 nucleotides read TGTGCCATAGAAGGAGTGAACTCCTACGAGCAGTACTTC. It is translated as CAIEGVNSYEQYF.

The chain is built from TRBV12-3 or TRBV12-4 and TRBJ2-5; no firm D call. The length of the CDR3 is 14 residues. V lost 3 bases and J 2 bases, leaving 10 bases between the germline ends. The CDR3 region has the DNA TGTGCCAGCAGTTTGCCCGGACGGCAAGAGACCCAGTACTTC. This sequence encodes CASSLPGRQETQYF.

This clonotype was seen repeatedly, ten times or more. This chain joins TRBV25-1 and TRBJ2-1, with 8 bases aligning to TRBD2. The CDR3 runs 15 residues. Germline-derived CDR1 and CDR2 are MGHDK and SYGVNS. V shed 2 bases and J 5 bases; nucleotides not matched to a gene: 5. CDR3 sequence (DNA): TGTGCCAGCAGTGAAGTAGCGGGAATCAACAATGAGCAGTTCTTC. This gives the protein CASSEVAGINNEQFF.

This clonotype appeared many times. V and J are TRBV15 and TRBJ2-1; D is ambiguous. V shed 1 base and J shed 7 bases, with 8 bases lying between them. CDR1 and CDR2 (germline): LNHNV, YYDKDF (reference sequence). The CDR3 covers 13 residues. As DNA, the CDR3 is TGTGCCACCAGCAGAGCCACTCGGAATGAGCAGTTCTTC. It codes for CATSRATRNEQFF.

Many counts were recorded for this clonotype. The chain couples TRBV7-9 to TRBJ2-7; D unresolved. V was trimmed by 5 bases and J by 7 bases, leaving 9 bases between them. CDR1 and CDR2 from the germline V gene are SEHNR and FQNEAQ (reference sequence). The CDR3 is 11 amino acids. CDR3 nucleotides: TGTGCCAGCAGCGAGAGTAGGGAGCAGTACTTC. As protein: CASSESREQYF.

This clonotype was observed many times. The chain employs TRBV29-1 and TRBJ2-5, with D tentatively TRBD1 (5 bases). The V gene lost 2 bases and the J gene lost 7 bases, with 11 bases spanning the gap. The CDR3 loop spans 12 amino acids. CDR1 and CDR2 from the germline V gene are SQVTM and ANQGSEA. In DNA form, the CDR3 reads TGCAGCGTTGAACAAAGAACAGGGACCCAGTACTTC. Protein sequence: CSVEQRTGTQYF.

The CDR3 nucleotides are TGTGCCAGCAGCTTCGGGACAGGGCCCTACGAGCAGTACTTC. This sequence encodes CASSFGTGPYEQYF. J is TRBJ2-7 and V is TRBV5-5, with 9 bases that match TRBD1. V trimming: 2 bases; J trimming: 2 bases; junction bases outside the gene matches: 2. The germline CDR1 and CDR2 sequences are SGHKS and YYEKEE (reference sequence). CDR3 length equals 14 residues.

This clonotype was found many times. The V and J genes are TRBV7-9 and TRBJ2-3; 7 nucleotides match TRBD2. The trim removed 0 bases at V and 4 bases at J, leaving 4 bases unmatched. This CDR3 has 15 residues. The germline V gene has CDR1 SEHNR and CDR2 FQNEAQ (reference sequence). CDR3 residues: CASSLAGGPPDTQYF. CDR3 coding DNA: TGTGCCAGCAGCTTAGCGGGAGGGCCCCCAGATACGCAGTATTTT.

This clonotype came up many times. This chain joins TRBV7-8 and TRBJ1-6, with 8 bases aligning to TRBD1. The germline V gene encodes CDR1 SGHVS and CDR2 FQNEAQ. This CDR3 region has 14 residues. V gave up 5 bases and J gave up 10 bases; unmatched junction bases: 7. CDR3 nucleotide sequence: TGTGCCAGCAGCCCCCAGGGGGCAAGGTCACCCCTCCACTTT. It specifies CASSPQGARSPLHF.

The V gene is TRBV28, the J gene TRBJ2-7; D gene uncertain. The germline V gene encodes CDR1 MDHEN and CDR2 SYDVKM. CDR3 length: 11 residues. V was trimmed by 5 bases and J by 5 bases, leaving 7 bases between them. The CDR3 loop is CASSDLNEQYF. CDR3 DNA: TGTGCCAGCAGTGACTTGAACGAGCAGTACTTC. Supplemented by reference TRBV28 and TRBJ2-7, the full variable domain reads DVKVTQSSRYLVKRTGEKVFLECVQDMDHENMFWYRQDPGLGLRLIYFSYDVKMKEKGDIPEGYSVSREKKERFSLILESASTNQTSMYLCASSDLNEQYFGPGTRLTVT.

This chain uses TRBV12-3 or TRBV12-4 with TRBJ2-2; D may match TRBD1 or TRBD2 (5 bases each). V gave up 3 bases and J gave up 5 bases, with 10 bases separating them. This CDR3 is built from 14 residues. The CDR3 DNA reads as TGTGCCAGCAGTTTTGGGACCAAAACCGGGGAGCTGTTTTTT. Amino acids: CASSFGTKTGELFF.

This clonotype was seen a handful of times. A read error is possible here, since a much larger clone lies one base away. This sequence joins TRBV7-2 and TRBJ2-7; D is unclear. This CDR3 is built from 19 residues. CDR1 and CDR2 from the germline V gene are SGHTA and FQGNSA. The V end lost 2 bases, the J end lost 5 bases, and 28 bases lay between the germline ends. The CDR3 region has the DNA TGTGCCAGCAGCTTATTCTCCGACTTTCCCAACCAAGACTTGAACGAGCAGTACTTC. This sequence encodes CASSLFSDFPNQDLNEQYF.

By share, this clonotype ranks as large. The chain has TRBV5-6 and TRBJ1-1, with D tentatively TRBD1 (6 bases). Germline values: CDR1 SGHDT, CDR2 YYEEEE. V was cut by 0 bases and J by 1 base, with 7 bases left in between. CDR3 size: 14 residues. The CDR3: CASSLDRANTEAFF. CDR3 DNA sequence: TGTGCCAGCAGCTTGGACAGGGCGAACACTGAAGCTTTCTTT.

This clonotype turned up a few times. The rearrangement uses TRBV7-3 and TRBJ2-1, with 8 bases aligning to TRBD2. The junction had 6 bases not matched to a gene; V was cut back by 5 bases and J by 9 bases. Germline V CDR1 and CDR2: SGHTA, FQGTGA. The CDR3 runs to 13 residues. The CDR3 nucleotides read TGTGCCAGCAGCGCCCAGCTAGCGGGTGAGCAGTTCTTC. Translated: CASSAQLAGEQFF.

This clonotype was counted at least ten times. CDR3 residues: CASSLPSTGGAYEQYF. For the CDR3, the DNA is TGTGCCAGCAGCCTTCCTAGTACAGGGGGGGCCTACGAGCAGTACTTC. The chain is built from TRBV28 and TRBJ2-7; D perhaps matches TRBD1 (8 bases). Germline lookup yields CDR1 MDHEN and CDR2 SYDVKM. CDR3 size: 16 residues. V lost 6 bases and J lost 2, with 20 bases in between.

This clonotype was observed at least ten times. This sequence joins TRBV20-1 and TRBJ1-6; D is unclear. V gave up 3 bases and J gave up 6 bases, with 9 bases separating them. CDR3 size: 13 residues. From germline, CDR1 is DFQATT and CDR2 SNEGSKA (reference sequence). The CDR3: CSASVAGNSPLHF. CDR3 bases: TGCAGTGCTAGCGTCGCGGGTAATTCACCCCTCCACTTT.

By sample fraction, this clonotype is medium-sized (0.01 to 0.1%). The rearrangement links TRBV18 to TRBJ1-2; 8 nucleotides line up with TRBD1. The trim removed 2 bases at V and 7 bases at J, leaving 3 bases unmatched. The CDR3 spans 13 residues. Germline assignment: CDR1 KGHSH and CDR2 LQKENI. The CDR3 spells CASSPDRGTGYTF. The CDR3 bases are TGTGCCAGCTCACCAGACAGGGGAACTGGCTACACCTTC.

This clonotype showed up many times. The chain carries TRBV18 and TRBJ2-7; D gene unclear. V gave up 0 bases and J gave up 4 bases, with 7 bases separating them. CDR3 size: 13 residues. Germline V gives CDR1 KGHSH, CDR2 LQKENI. The CDR3 coding sequence is TGTGCCAGCTCACCACCTGGACGGTACGAGCAGTACTTC. Translation gives CASSPPGRYEQYF.

This clonotype was seen many times. The chain employs TRBV30 and TRBJ1-3; D not certain. CDR1 GTSNPN and CDR2 SVGIG come from the germline V gene (reference sequence). V was clipped by 5 bases and J by 0 bases, with 11 bases between them. This CDR3 comprises 14 residues. The CDR3 reads CAWDTKSSGNTIYF. Here the CDR3 DNA reads TGTGCCTGGGATACAAAGAGCTCTGGAAACACCATATATTTT.

This clonotype was counted many times. The chain recombines TRBV27 with TRBJ1-2; TRBD1 is a possible D gene (5 bases). Trimming removed 3 bases from V and 7 bases from J, with 18 bases in between. Looked up from germline, CDR1 is MNHEY and CDR2 is SMNVEV (reference sequence). The CDR3 sequence is 15 residues long. For the CDR3, the DNA is TGTGCCAGCAGTTTTAGTGAGGGGCGCGGGTTTGGCTACACCTTC. This sequence encodes CASSFSEGRGFGYTF.

This clonotype was found many times. The J gene is TRBJ2-5, the V gene TRBV7-2, with TRBD2 identical over 9 bases. Per the germline V gene, CDR1 is SGHTA and CDR2 is FQGNSA. The CDR3 extends over 13 amino acids. With V trimmed by 5 bases and J by 4 bases, 2 bases remained unmatched. This chain's CDR3 is CASSISGRETQYF. In nucleotides, the CDR3 is TGTGCCAGCAGCATTAGCGGGAGAGAGACCCAGTACTTC. Looking up the rest from reference TRBV7-2 and TRBJ2-5 gives the full variable domain: GAGVSQSPSNKVTEKGKDVELRCDPISGHTALYWYRQSLGQGLEFLIYFQGNSAPDKSGLPSDRFSAERTGGSVSTLTIQRTQQEDSAVYLCASSISGRETQYFGPGTRLLVL.

Notes on this clonotype: This may be a read error: a much more frequent sequence differs by one nucleotide. This chain joins TRBV7-9 and TRBJ2-3; no clear D gene. The germline gives CDR1 SEHNR, CDR2 FQNEAQ (reference sequence). The CDR3 is 14 amino acids. DNA for the CDR3: TGTGCCAGCATCCCGCAAGGTAGCACAGATGCGCAGTATTTT. Amino acid sequence: CASIPQGSTDAQYF. Using reference TRBV7-9 and TRBJ2-3 for the parts outside the CDR3, the full variable domain is DTGVSQNPRHKITKRGQNVTFRCDPISEHNRLYWYRQTLGQGPEFLTYFQNEAQLEKSRLLSDRFSAERPKGSFSTLEIQRTEQGDSAMYLCASIPQGSTDAQYFGPGTRLTVL.

This clonotype has a count of ten or more. The chain joins TRBV6-5 to TRBJ1-6; unclear D gene. V shed 2 bases and J shed 10 bases, with 12 bases lying between them. The CDR3 has 14 residues. The germline CDR1 and CDR2 sequences are MNHEY and SVGAGI. Here the CDR3 DNA reads TGTGCCAGCAGTTACGCTAGGTTTCTGTCACCCCTCCACTTT. It codes for CASSYARFLSPLHF.

This clonotype was counted many times. V and J are TRBV7-6 and TRBJ2-1, with 8 bases identical to TRBD2. This CDR3 spans 16 amino acids. Germline values: CDR1 SGHVS, CDR2 FNYEAQ. V dropped 2 bases and J dropped 6; count of bases not matched to a gene: 9. The CDR3, as DNA: TGTGCCAGCAGCTTATACGGAAGCGGGAGTAGCAATGAGCAGTTCTTC. As protein: CASSLYGSGSSNEQFF.

This clonotype was recorded many times. The genes are TRBV9 and TRBJ2-7; D is unresolved. V was clipped by 4 bases and J by 4 bases, with 12 bases between them. Germline V gives CDR1 SGDLS, CDR2 YYNGEE. The CDR3 is 13 residues long. The CDR3 is CASSPHLGYEQYF. The DNA for the CDR3 is TGTGCCAGCAGCCCTCACCTAGGATACGAGCAGTACTTC.

This clonotype was seen ten or more times. CDR3: CASSYFDGVGTGPTNEKLFF. Here the CDR3 DNA reads TGTGCCAGCAGTTACTTCGATGGGGTTGGCACAGGTCCAACTAATGAAAAACTGTTTTTT. V gene TRBV6-6 combines with J gene TRBJ1-4; the D gene is possibly TRBD1 (5 bases). From germline, CDR1 is MNHNY and CDR2 SVGAGI (reference sequence). The V end lost 1 base, the J end lost 0 bases, and 21 bases lay between the germline ends. The CDR3 extends over 20 amino acids.

The chain uses TRBV27 and TRBJ2-2; D ambiguous. CDR1 is MNHEY, CDR2 SMNVEV, per germline (reference sequence). The ends were cut back, 6 bases at V and 7 bases at J, with 12 bases in the middle. There are 13 residues in the CDR3. CDR3: CASRDVISGELFF. CDR3 DNA sequence: TGTGCCAGCAGAGATGTCATTAGCGGGGAGCTGTTTTTT.